This entry features one T cell receptor (beta chain) sequence. Its antigen is unidentified. The CDR3 is 13 residues long. Germline V gene sequence: CDR1 MGHRA, CDR2 YSYEKL. J was trimmed by 11 bases and V by 4 bases; bases with no gene match: 9. The data were obtained in a study of OX40 agonist ivuxolimab in advanced cancers. Study-level information: Intravenous ivuxolimab was administered to patients every 2 weeks at 0.01 to 10 mg/kg. The study reported partial responses in three patients: one hepatocellular carcinoma, two cutaneous melanoma.

Produced via immunoSEQ multiplex PCR; TCRdb's table is partial and in-frame only. The sample shows roughly 48,000 clones, 75% to 85% of them seen only once. Study-level points and caveats: The mean number of expanded clones was higher in CD8+ T cells than in CD4+.

The sequencing used CD4+ or CD8+ T cells sorted from blood, collected in a trial of the OX40 agonist ivuxolimab. This rearrangement joins TRBV4-1 to TRBJ2-3; TRBD2 aligns across 7 bases. The sequence was collected from an adult with an advanced solid tumor such as melanoma, head and neck, liver or kidney cancer. The CDR3 DNA is TGCGCCAGCAGCCGAGGGTCGGGGGGTCGGCAGTATTTT. The encoded protein is CASSRGSGGRQYF.